A single count supports the clone carrying this TCR beta chain. Antigen unknown. The record originates from a study of metastatic and nonmetastatic thyroid tumors. About the study: A comparison of repertoires was made across blood and tumor or nodule tissue from malignant and benign thyroid patients. Points from the study as a whole: When malignant thyroid tumors were compared with benign nodules, TCR beta diversity was reportedly significantly higher in the malignant tumors. This held in both blood and tumor samples.

Germline-derived CDR1 and CDR2 are KGHDR and SFDVKD. Trimming left V 3 bases short and J 5 bases short, with 21 bases between. CDR3 length: 17 amino acids. Among the patients, none had received any treatment before thyroid surgery. Authors' methods: CDR3 was compared across clinicopathological groups, and the resulting differences were used to build a distant-metastasis classifier for papillary thyroid cancer. With MiXCR, TCRdb reprocessed the PCR reads. The V and J calls here are based on TCRdb, not the publication. The profile shows approximately 12,000 clones, around 20% of them singletons. The sequenced material came from adjacent normal tissue. The chain joins TRBV24-1 to TRBJ1-2; D may be TRBD1 (6 bases). The receptor's source is a female donor with papillary thyroid cancer or a benign thyroid nodule (not recorded which). Some clones in this sample may be carry-over from other donors' samples. CDR3 in DNA: TGTGCCACCAGTGATCGCCGTGACAGGTACTGTCTGTATGGCTACACCTTC. Translation: CATSDRRDRYCLYGYTF.